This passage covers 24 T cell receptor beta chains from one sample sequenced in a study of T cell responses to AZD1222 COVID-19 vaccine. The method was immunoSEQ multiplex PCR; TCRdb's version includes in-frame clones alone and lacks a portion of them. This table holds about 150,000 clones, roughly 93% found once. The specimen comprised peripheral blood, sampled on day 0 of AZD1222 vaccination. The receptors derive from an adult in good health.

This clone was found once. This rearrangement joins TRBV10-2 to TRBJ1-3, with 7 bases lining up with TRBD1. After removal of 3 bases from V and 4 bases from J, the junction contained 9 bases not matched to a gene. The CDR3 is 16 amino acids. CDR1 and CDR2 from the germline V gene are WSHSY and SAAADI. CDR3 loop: CASSDPDRVLGNTIYF. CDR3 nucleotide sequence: TGCGCCAGCAGTGATCCCGACAGGGTCTTGGGAAACACCATATATTTT.

The DNA of the CDR3 is TGCGCCAGCAGCTTGGACGGGGGCGGTGGCACAGATACGCAGTATTTT. This gives the protein CASSLDGGGGTDTQYF. The V call is TRBV5-1, the J call TRBJ2-3; D may be TRBD1 or TRBD2 (6 bases each). CDR1 is SGHRS and CDR2 is YFSETQ in the germline V gene. The V end was cut by 0 bases, the J end by 1 base, with 12 bases between. CDR3 length: 16 amino acids. Drawing the rest from reference TRBV5-1 and TRBJ2-3, the complete variable domain is KAGVTQTPRYLIKTRGQQVTLSCSPISGHRSVSWYQQTPGQGLQFLFEYFSETQRNKGNFPGRFSGRQFSNSRSEMNVSTLELGDSALYLCASSLDGGGGTDTQYFGPGTRLTVL.

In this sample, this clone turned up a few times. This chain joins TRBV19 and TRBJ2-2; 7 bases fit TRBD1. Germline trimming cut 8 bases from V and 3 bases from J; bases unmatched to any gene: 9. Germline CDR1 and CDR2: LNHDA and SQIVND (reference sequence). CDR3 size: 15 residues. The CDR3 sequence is CASRGQGEYTGELFF. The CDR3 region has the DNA TGTGCCAGTCGCGGGCAGGGGGAATACACCGGGGAGCTGTTTTTT. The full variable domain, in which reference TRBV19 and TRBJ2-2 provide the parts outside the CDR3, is DGGITQSPKYLFRKEGQNVTLSCEQNLNHDAMYWYRQDPGQGLRLIYYSQIVNDFQKGDIAEGYSVSREKKESFPLTVTSAQKNPTAFYLCASRGQGEYTGELFFGEGSRLTVL.

DNA for the CDR3: TGTGCCAGCAGTTACGGGGCCTCCTACGAGCAGTACTTC. Its protein product is CASSYGASYEQYF. The chain uses TRBV6-2 or TRBV6-3 and TRBJ2-7; tentative D call: TRBD1 (5 bases). V lost 2 bases and J lost 0, with 5 bases in between. There are 13 residues in the CDR3. The V gene's germline CDR1 is MNHEY and CDR2 SVGEGT.

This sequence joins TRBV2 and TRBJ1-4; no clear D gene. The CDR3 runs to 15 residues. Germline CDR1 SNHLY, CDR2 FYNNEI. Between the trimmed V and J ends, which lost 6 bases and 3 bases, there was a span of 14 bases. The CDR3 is CASRARHRSNEKLFF. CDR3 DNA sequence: TGTGCCAGCAGGGCCAGACACCGATCTAATGAAAAACTGTTTTTT.

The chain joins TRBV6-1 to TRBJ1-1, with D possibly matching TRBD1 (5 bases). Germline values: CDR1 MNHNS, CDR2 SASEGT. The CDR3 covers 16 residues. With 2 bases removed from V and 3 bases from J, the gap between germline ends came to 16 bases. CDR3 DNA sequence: TGTGCCAGCAGTGAACCGGGGAGGGCGGGGCACACTGAAGCTTTCTTT. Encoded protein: CASSEPGRAGHTEAFF.

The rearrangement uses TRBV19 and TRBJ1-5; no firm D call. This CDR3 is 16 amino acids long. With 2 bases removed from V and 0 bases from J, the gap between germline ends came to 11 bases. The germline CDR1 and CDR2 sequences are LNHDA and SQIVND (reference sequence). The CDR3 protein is CASSIKAVLSNQPQHF. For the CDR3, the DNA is TGTGCCAGTAGTATAAAGGCAGTCCTTAGCAATCAGCCCCAGCATTTT.

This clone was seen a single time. The CDR3 sequence is CASSLDVGADYPLHF. The CDR3 DNA follows: TGTGCCAGCAGCTTGGATGTAGGGGCCGACTATCCCCTCCACTTT. V is TRBV5-5 and J is TRBJ1-6; weak D call: TRBD1 (5 bases). The CDR3 has 15 residues. The V end was cut by 0 bases, the J end by 13 bases, with 17 bases between. Germline CDR1 and CDR2: SGHKS and YYEKEE (reference sequence). Together with reference TRBV5-5 and TRBJ1-6, the CDR3 gives the full variable domain: DAGVTQSPTHLIKTRGQQVTLRCSPISGHKSVSWYQQVLGQGPQFIFQYYEKEERGRGNFPDRFSARQFPNYSSELNVNALLLGDSALYLCASSLDVGADYPLHFGNGTRLTVT.

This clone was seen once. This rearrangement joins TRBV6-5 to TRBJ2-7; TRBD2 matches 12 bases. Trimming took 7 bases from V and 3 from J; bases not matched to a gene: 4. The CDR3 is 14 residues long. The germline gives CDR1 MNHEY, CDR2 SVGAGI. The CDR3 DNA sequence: TGTGCCAGCACCAGACTAGCGGGAGACTACGAGCAGTACTTC. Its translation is CASTRLAGDYEQYF.

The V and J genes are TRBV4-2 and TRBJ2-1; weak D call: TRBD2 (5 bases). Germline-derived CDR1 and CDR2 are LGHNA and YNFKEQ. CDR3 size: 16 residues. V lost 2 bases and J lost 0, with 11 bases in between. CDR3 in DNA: TGTGCCAGCAGCCAACGCAGCGGTAGCTCCTACAATGAGCAGTTCTTC. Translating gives CASSQRSGSSYNEQFF.

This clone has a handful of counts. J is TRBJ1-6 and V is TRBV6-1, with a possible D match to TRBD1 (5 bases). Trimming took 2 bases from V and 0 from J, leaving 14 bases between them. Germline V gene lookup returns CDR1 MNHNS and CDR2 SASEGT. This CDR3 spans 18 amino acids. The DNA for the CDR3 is TGTGCCAGCAGTGAATTCGGGGGTCGAAGCTCCTATAATTCACCCCTCCACTTT. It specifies CASSEFGGRSSYNSPLHF.

DNA for the CDR3: TGCGCCAGCAGCTTGGCCGCCCTCCCGGGACGGATTTTCAATGAGCAGTTCTTC. This sequence encodes CASSLAALPGRIFNEQFF. V and J are TRBV5-1 and TRBJ2-1; D is perhaps TRBD1 or TRBD2 (5 bases each). Trimming took 0 bases from V and 6 from J, leaving 22 bases between them. The CDR3 has 18 amino acids. Germline assignment: CDR1 SGHRS and CDR2 YFSETQ.

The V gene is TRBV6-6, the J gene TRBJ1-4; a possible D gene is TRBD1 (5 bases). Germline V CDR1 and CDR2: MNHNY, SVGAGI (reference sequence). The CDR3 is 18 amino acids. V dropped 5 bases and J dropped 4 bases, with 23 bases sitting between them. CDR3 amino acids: CASSHTVGPTASNEKLFF. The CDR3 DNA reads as TGTGCCAGCAGTCATACCGTGGGGCCGACAGCGAGTAATGAAAAACTGTTTTTT.

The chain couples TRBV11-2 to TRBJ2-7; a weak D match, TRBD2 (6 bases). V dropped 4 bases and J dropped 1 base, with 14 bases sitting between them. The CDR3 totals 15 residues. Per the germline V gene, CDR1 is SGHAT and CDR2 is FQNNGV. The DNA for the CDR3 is TGTGCCAGCAGCTCCCGTTTAGCGGATTCCTACGAGCAGTACTTC. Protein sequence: CASSSRLADSYEQYF.

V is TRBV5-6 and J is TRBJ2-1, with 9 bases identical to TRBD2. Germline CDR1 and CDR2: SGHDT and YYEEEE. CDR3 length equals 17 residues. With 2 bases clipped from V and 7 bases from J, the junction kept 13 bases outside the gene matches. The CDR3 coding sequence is TGTGCCAGCAGCTTTCCTTTAGCGGGAGAGCTTGGGAATGAGCAGTTCTTC. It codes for CASSFPLAGELGNEQFF.

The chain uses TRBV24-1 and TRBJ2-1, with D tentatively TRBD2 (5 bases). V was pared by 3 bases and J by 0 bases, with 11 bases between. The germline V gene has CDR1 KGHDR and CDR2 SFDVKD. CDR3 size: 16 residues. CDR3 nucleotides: TGTGCCACCAGTGATAGTAGCGAGAGCTCCTACAATGAGCAGTTCTTC. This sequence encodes CATSDSSESSYNEQFF.

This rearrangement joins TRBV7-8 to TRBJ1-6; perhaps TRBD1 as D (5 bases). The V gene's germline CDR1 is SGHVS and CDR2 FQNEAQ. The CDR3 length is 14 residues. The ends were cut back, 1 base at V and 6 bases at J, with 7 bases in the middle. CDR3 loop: CASSLVQGNSPLHF. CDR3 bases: TGTGCCAGCAGCTTAGTCCAGGGTAATTCACCCCTCCACTTT.

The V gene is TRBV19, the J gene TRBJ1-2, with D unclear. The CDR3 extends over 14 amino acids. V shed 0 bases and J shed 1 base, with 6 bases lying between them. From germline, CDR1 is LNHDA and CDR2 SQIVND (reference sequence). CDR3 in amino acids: CASSIDPGNYGYTF. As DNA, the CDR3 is TGTGCCAGTAGTATAGATCCCGGTAACTATGGCTACACCTTC. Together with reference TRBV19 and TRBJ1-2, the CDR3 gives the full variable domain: DGGITQSPKYLFRKEGQNVTLSCEQNLNHDAMYWYRQDPGQGLRLIYYSQIVNDFQKGDIAEGYSVSREKKESFPLTVTSAQKNPTAFYLCASSIDPGNYGYTFGSGTRLTVV.

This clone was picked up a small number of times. CDR3 bases: TGTGCCAGCAGCTTAGCGTTCAGGGGAAGATTAGCAGATACGCAGTATTTT. Encoded protein: CASSLAFRGRLADTQYF. The gene calls are TRBV7-2 and TRBJ2-3, with TRBD1 as a possible D gene (6 bases). The V end lost 0 bases, the J end lost 4 bases, and 17 bases lay between the germline ends. Germline CDR1 SGHTA, CDR2 FQGNSA. This CDR3 is 17 amino acids long.

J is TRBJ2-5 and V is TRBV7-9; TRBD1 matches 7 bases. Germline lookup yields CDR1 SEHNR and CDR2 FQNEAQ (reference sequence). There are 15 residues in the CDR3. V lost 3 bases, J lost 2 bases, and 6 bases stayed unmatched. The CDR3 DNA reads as TGTGCCAGCAGCTTTCAGAGGGGGCGGCAAGAGACCCAGTACTTC. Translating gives CASSFQRGRQETQYF.

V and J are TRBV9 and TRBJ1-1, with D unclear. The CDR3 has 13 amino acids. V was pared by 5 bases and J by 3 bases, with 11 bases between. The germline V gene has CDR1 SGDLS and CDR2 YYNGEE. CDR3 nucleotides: TGTGCCAGCAGTCGGGCCGGGGACACTGAAGCTTTCTTT. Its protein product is CASSRAGDTEAFF.

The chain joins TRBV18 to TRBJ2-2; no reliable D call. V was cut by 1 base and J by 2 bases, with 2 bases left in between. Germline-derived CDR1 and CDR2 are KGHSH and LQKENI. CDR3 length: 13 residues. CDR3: CASSPHNTGELFF. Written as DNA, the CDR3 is TGTGCCAGCTCACCACATAACACCGGGGAGCTGTTTTTT.

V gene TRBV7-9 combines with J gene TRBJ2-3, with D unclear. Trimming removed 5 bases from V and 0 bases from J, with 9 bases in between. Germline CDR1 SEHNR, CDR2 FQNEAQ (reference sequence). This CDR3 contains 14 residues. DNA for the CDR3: TGTGCCAGCAGCACCCTCAGTAGCACAGATACGCAGTATTTT. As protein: CASSTLSSTDTQYF.

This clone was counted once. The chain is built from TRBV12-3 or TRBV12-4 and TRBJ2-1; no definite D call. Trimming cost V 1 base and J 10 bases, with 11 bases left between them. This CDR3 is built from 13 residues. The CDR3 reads CASSLGPTREQFF. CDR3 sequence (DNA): TGTGCCAGCAGTTTAGGCCCCACCAGAGAGCAGTTCTTC.